This TCR beta chain was sequenced in a study of metastatic and nonmetastatic thyroid tumors. TCRdb re-called clones from the PCR reads using MiXCR. The profile shows approximately 20,000 clones, approximately 12% of them singletons. Thyroid surgery was preceded by no treatment in any patient. Points on this clone: Just one base apart from a much larger clone, this may be a read error.

The CDR3 runs to 14 residues. Germline lookup yields CDR1 DFQATT and CDR2 SNEGSKA (reference sequence). Sequencing input: blood. This clonotype was sampled from a female donor with papillary thyroid cancer or a benign thyroid nodule (not recorded which). Some clones in this sample may be carry-over from other donors' samples. This chain connects TRBV20-1 to TRBJ1-5; the D gene is possibly TRBD1 (5 bases). DNA for the CDR3: TGCAGTGCTAGTAACGAGGGGCAGGGTCAGACCCAGCATTTT. Its protein is CSASNEGQGQTQHF.